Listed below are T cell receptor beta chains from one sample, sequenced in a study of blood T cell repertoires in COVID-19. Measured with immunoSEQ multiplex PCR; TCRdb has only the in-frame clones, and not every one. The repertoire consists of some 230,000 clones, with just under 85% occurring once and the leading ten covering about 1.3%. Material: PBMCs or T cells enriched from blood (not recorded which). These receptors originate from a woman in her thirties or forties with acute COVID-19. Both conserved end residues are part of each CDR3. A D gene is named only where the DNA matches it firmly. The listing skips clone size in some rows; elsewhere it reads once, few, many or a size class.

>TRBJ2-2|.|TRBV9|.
TGTGCCAGCAGCGTTCGTGAGTCCGGGGAGCTGTTTTTT
CASSVRESGELFF
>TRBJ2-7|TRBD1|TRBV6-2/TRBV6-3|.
TGTGCCAGCAGTTACGGGACAGGGTATTCCTACGAGCAGTACTTC
CASSYGTGYSYEQYF
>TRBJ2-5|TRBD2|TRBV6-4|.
TGTGCCAGCAAGACTAGCGACCAAGAGACCCAGTACTTC
CASKTSDQETQYF
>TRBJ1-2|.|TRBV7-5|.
TGTGTCAGAAGCTTAGCGAATCGGGGAAGTCCAGAGGACTACACCTTC
CVRSLANRGSPEDYTF
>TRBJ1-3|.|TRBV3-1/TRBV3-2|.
TGTGCCAGCAGCCTGGAGGGCCTAGGGAACACCATATATTTT
CASSLEGLGNTIYF
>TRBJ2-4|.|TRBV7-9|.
TGTGCCAGCAGCTCCGGCTCGAGGCAGTACTTC
CASSSGSRQYF
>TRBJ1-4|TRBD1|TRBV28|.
TGTGCCAGCACCTTTCAGGGGGCCGGAGAAAAACTGTTTTTT
CASTFQGAGEKLFF
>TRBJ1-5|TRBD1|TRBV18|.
TGTGCCAGCTCACCCACGGCAGGGGGTTACTGGTATCAGCCCCAGCATTTT
CASSPTAGGYWYQPQHF
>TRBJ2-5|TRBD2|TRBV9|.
TGTGCCAGCAGCCCCCTAGCGGGAGTTAGGGAGACCCAGTACTTC
CASSPLAGVRETQYF
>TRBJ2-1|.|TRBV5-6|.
TGTGCCAGCAGCTTCCCAACCCCGACTAGTAATGAGCAGTTCTTC
CASSFPTPTSNEQFF
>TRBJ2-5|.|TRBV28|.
TGTGCCAGCCTCCCCGGAGGCGCGGAAAAGACCCAGTACTTC
CASLPGGAEKTQYF
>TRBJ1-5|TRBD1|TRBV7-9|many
TGTGCCAGCAGCCCAATCGGGACAGGGAATCAGCCCCAGCATTTT
CASSPIGTGNQPQHF
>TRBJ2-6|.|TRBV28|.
TGTGCCAGCAGTTTTCCCCCTCCCGGCAGGTTAACTGGGGCCAACGTCCTGACTTTC
CASSFPPPGRLTGANVLTF
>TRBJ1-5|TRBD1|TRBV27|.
TGTGCCAGCAGTCCGGGACAGAAACAAAATCAGCCCCAGCATTTT
CASSPGQKQNQPQHF
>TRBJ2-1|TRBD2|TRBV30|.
TGTGCCTGGAGTCGAGGGACTAGCTCCTACAATGAGCAGTTCTTC
CAWSRGTSSYNEQFF
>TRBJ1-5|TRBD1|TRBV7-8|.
TGTGCCAGCAGCTTAGAACAGGGGGGGCAGCCCCAGCATTTT
CASSLEQGGQPQHF
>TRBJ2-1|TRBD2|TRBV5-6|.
TGTGCCAGCAGCGAAGGACTAGAAGACAATGAGCAGTTCTTC
CASSEGLEDNEQFF
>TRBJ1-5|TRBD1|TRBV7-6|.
TGTGCCAGCAGCGCCGGACAGGGGGGGGTCGATCAGCCCCAGCATTTT
CASSAGQGGVDQPQHF
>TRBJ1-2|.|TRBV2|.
TGTGCCAGCAGTGAAAAGGGGTACGGCTACACCTTC
CASSEKGYGYTF
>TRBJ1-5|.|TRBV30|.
TGTGCCTGGACCTTTAATCAGCCCCAGCATTTT
CAWTFNQPQHF
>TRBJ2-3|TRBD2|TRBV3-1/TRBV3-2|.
TGTGCCAGCAGCCAAGCAGGGAGGGGAGGCACAGATACGCAGTATTTT
CASSQAGRGGTDTQYF
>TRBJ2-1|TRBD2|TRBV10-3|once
TGTGCCATCAGGGGGGAGGGTACAACACACAATGAGCAGTTCTTC
CAIRGEGTTHNEQFF
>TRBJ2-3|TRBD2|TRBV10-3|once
TGTGCCATCAGTGAGTCTCAGCGGGAGGGGGCAGATACGCAGTATTTT
CAISESQREGADTQYF
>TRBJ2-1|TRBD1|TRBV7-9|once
TGTGCCAGCAGCACAGGGGCTCTCACGCTCAATGAGCAGTTCTTC
CASSTGALTLNEQFF
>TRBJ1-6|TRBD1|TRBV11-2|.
TGTGCCAGCAGCTTAGGCGACAGGGGGGATTCACCCCTCCACTTT
CASSLGDRGDSPLHF
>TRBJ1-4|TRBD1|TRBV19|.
TGTGCCAGTAGTACCACCTGGGACAGAAACGAAAAACTGTTTTTT
CASSTTWDRNEKLFF
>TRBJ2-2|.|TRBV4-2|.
TGTGCCAGCAGCCAAGACCGCACTAGGTCAGGGGAGCTGTTTTTT
CASSQDRTRSGELFF
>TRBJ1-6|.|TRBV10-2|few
TGCGCCAGCAGTGATATTTCTAACAGCCCACGCGTTGATTCACCCCTCCACTTT
CASSDISNSPRVDSPLHF
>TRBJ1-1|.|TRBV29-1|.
TGCAGCGTTGGGAGGAACACTGAAGCTTTCTTT
CSVGRNTEAFF
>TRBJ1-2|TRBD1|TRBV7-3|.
TGTGCCAGCAGCCTCCGACAGGGGAATGGCTACACCTTC
CASSLRQGNGYTF
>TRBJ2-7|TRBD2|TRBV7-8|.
TGTGCCAGCACTCGCGGGGAGGGTGAGCAGTACTTC
CASTRGEGEQYF
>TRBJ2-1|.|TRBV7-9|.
TGTGCCAGCAGTCCGTCAGGGGGGATGCGTTACAATGAGCAGTTCTTC
CASSPSGGMRYNEQFF
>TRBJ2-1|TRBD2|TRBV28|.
TGTGCCAGCAGTCTAAGGGACTACCGTACCTACAATGAGCAGTTCTTC
CASSLRDYRTYNEQFF
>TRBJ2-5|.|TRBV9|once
TGTGCCAGCAGCCCAAGCCCAGGGACTGCAGAGACCCAGTACTTC
CASSPSPGTAETQYF
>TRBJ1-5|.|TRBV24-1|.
TGTGCCACCAGTGAGTCGTCCGGGAGCAATCAGCCCCAGCATTTT
CATSESSGSNQPQHF
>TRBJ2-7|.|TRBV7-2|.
TGTGCCAGCAGCTTAGTCGCGGGGTACGAGCAGTACTTC
CASSLVAGYEQYF
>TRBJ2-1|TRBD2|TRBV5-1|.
TGCGCCAGCAGCTCTAGACTAGCGGGAGGCAACAATGAGCAGTTCTTC
CASSSRLAGGNNEQFF
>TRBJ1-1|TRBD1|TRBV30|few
TGTGCCTGGAGTCCCCGGGACAGGGGTTACTTGACTGAAGCTTTCTTT
CAWSPRDRGYLTEAFF
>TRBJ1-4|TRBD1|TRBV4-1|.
TGCGCCAGCAGCCAAGCGTGGCGGACAGGTTACGACGGGACTAATGAAAAACTGTTTTTT
CASSQAWRTGYDGTNEKLFF
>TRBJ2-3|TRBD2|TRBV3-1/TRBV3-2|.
TGTGCCAGCGAACAACGGGGACTAGGGTCAGATACGCAGTATTTT
CASEQRGLGSDTQYF
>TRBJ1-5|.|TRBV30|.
TGTGCCTGGAGTGTTGGCCCAGGGGATCAGCCCCAGCATTTT
CAWSVGPGDQPQHF
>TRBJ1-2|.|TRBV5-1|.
TGCGCCAGCAGCTTGCCAGGGTATGGCTACACCTTC
CASSLPGYGYTF
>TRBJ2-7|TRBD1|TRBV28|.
TGTGCCAGCAGTGGGGACAGGTTATACGAGCAGTACTTC
CASSGDRLYEQYF
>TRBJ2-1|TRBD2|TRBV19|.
TGTGCCAGTAGTACCCAAGCGGGAGGGAGGTATGAGCAGTTCTTC
CASSTQAGGRYEQFF
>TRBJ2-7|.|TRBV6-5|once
TGTGCCAGCCATACGGTTGCGGGAACCTACGAGCAGTACTTC
CASHTVAGTYEQYF
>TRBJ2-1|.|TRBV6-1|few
TGTGCCAGCAGTGAAGTAGGAGGGGAAAGCAATGAGCAGTTCTTC
CASSEVGGESNEQFF
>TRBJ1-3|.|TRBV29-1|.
TGCAGCGTTGGTGGCGGCTACTCTGGAAACACCATATATTTT
CSVGGGYSGNTIYF
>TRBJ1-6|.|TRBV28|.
TGTGCCAGCAGCCTTCCCCCGTCCCCCCTCCACTTT
CASSLPPSPLHF
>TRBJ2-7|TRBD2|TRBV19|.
TGTGCCAGTAGTATCCTAGCGGGGGTTCGGGAGCAGTACTTC
CASSILAGVREQYF
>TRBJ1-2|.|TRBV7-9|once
TGTGCCAGCAGCCCATTTGCGCCGGGGAACTATGGCTACACCTTC
CASSPFAPGNYGYTF
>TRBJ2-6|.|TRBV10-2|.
TGCGCCAGCAGTGGGACAGTGATCTCTGGGGCCAACGTCCTGACTTTC
CASSGTVISGANVLTF
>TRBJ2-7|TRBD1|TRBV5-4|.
TGTGCCAGCAGCTTGGCCTTGACAGGGGGCATGGACGAGCAGTACTTC
CASSLALTGGMDEQYF
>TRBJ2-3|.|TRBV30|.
TGTGCCTGTGTACGGAGCCTCGATACGCAGTATTTT
CACVRSLDTQYF
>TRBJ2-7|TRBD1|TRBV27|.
TGTGCCAGCAGTTTATCGTCAGGGGGAGTTTACGAGCAGTACTTC
CASSLSSGGVYEQYF
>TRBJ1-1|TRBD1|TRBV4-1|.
TGCGCCAGCAGCCAAGAGGGACAGGGGGTAATGAGGACTGAAGCTTTCTTT
CASSQEGQGVMRTEAFF